This entry lists 30 T cell receptor beta chains sequenced from one sample in a study of T cell responses to AZD1222 COVID-19 vaccine. Clones were sequenced by immunoSEQ multiplex PCR, and TCRdb holds only the in-frame ones, with some missing. The table has roughly 160,000 clones, approximately 91% seen once; the top ten hold around 5.5%. The sample was peripheral blood, taken on day 0 of AZD1222 vaccination. These receptors all come from an adult in good health.

The V call is TRBV4-1, the J call TRBJ2-3; 9 bases fit TRBD1. Germline V gene data show CDR1 as MGHRA and CDR2 as YSYEKL. The CDR3 contains 17 residues. With 0 bases clipped from V and 3 bases from J, the junction kept 7 bases outside the gene matches. CDR3 in DNA: TGCGCCAGCAGCCAAGACGGAGGGACAGGGCGGACAGATACGCAGTATTTT. It is translated as CASSQDGGTGRTDTQYF.

This chain links TRBV5-1 with TRBJ1-1, with a weak D call TRBD1 (5 bases). CDR3 length equals 14 residues. Trimming took 4 bases from V and 0 from J, leaving 10 bases between them. The V gene's germline CDR1 is SGHRS and CDR2 YFSETQ. The CDR3 is CASSTDILNTEAFF. The CDR3 DNA reads TGCGCCAGCAGCACGGACATCCTGAACACTGAAGCTTTCTTT. The variable domain in full, with the rest retrieved from reference TRBV5-1 and TRBJ1-1, is KAGVTQTPRYLIKTRGQQVTLSCSPISGHRSVSWYQQTPGQGLQFLFEYFSETQRNKGNFPGRFSGRQFSNSRSEMNVSTLELGDSALYLCASSTDILNTEAFFGQGTRLTVV.

The chain joins TRBV9 to TRBJ2-1; TRBD2 aligns across 13 bases. CDR3 length: 17 residues. Germline values: CDR1 SGDLS, CDR2 YYNGEE. V was pared by 4 bases and J by 7 bases, with 11 bases of the junction left unmatched. The CDR3 DNA sequence: TGTGCCAGCAGCCCACGATCTACTAGCGGGAGGGGAAATGAGCAGTTCTTC. It codes for CASSPRSTSGRGNEQFF.

J is TRBJ1-6 and V is TRBV7-2; 7 nucleotides align to TRBD1. Germline values: CDR1 SGHTA, CDR2 FQGNSA. This CDR3 region has 17 residues. Trimming took 4 bases from V and 5 from J; bases not matched to a gene: 11. CDR3 loop: CASSSRGGGANNSPLHF. The CDR3 DNA follows: TGTGCCAGCAGCTCCAGAGGAGGGGGCGCAAATAATTCACCCCTCCACTTT.

V is TRBV4-3 and J is TRBJ2-2; D remains ambiguous. Trimming removed 0 bases at V and 6 bases at J, with 17 bases between. The CDR3 spans 17 residues. Per germline, CDR1 LGHNA and CDR2 YSLEER. The CDR3: CASSQDLYWEHPGELFF. DNA of the CDR3: TGCGCCAGCAGCCAAGATTTGTACTGGGAACACCCCGGGGAGCTGTTTTTT.

V is TRBV28 and J is TRBJ1-2, with no clear D. Germline CDR1 and CDR2: MDHEN and SYDVKM. Trimming left V 10 bases short and J 2 bases short, with 11 bases between. The CDR3 extends over 12 amino acids. The CDR3 DNA follows: TGTGCCACCGGAGAGGGCAACTATGGCTACACCTTC. Translating gives CATGEGNYGYTF.

The genes are TRBV5-5 and TRBJ2-7; 10 bases match TRBD2. J was trimmed by 3 bases and V by 5 bases; bases with no gene match: 5. The CDR3 contains 14 residues. Germline V gene sequence: CDR1 SGHKS, CDR2 YYEKEE (reference sequence). CDR3 amino acids: CASRSGTSVYEQYF. The CDR3 bases are TGTGCCAGCAGATCCGGGACTAGCGTCTACGAGCAGTACTTC.

This clone was recorded once. This chain connects TRBV5-6 to TRBJ2-3, with TRBD1 matching 10 bases. With 3 bases clipped from V and 0 bases from J, the junction kept 7 bases outside the gene matches. CDR3 length: 17 residues. In germline, CDR1 is SGHDT, CDR2 YYEEEE. CDR3 nucleotides: TGTGCCAGCAGCTACCGGACAGGGGGTTATAGCACAGATACGCAGTATTTT. It is translated as CASSYRTGGYSTDTQYF.

V usage is TRBV28 and J usage is TRBJ2-3; 8 nucleotides line up with TRBD1. J gave up 2 bases and V 4 bases, and 11 bases lay outside the gene matches. The CDR3 is 17 residues long. Germline V lookup: CDR1 MDHEN, CDR2 SYDVKM. The CDR3 protein is CASSWAPTGVPTDTQYF. The CDR3 region has the DNA TGTGCCAGCAGTTGGGCGCCGACAGGGGTTCCCACAGATACGCAGTATTTT.

The chain uses TRBV5-6 and TRBJ2-7; 7 nucleotides agree with TRBD1. CDR3 length: 15 residues. Germline values: CDR1 SGHDT, CDR2 YYEEEE. Trimming at V came to 3 bases and at J to 6 bases, leaving 12 bases not matched to a gene. The CDR3 is CASSSWTGPQSEQYF. Here the CDR3 DNA reads TGTGCCAGCAGCTCATGGACAGGCCCCCAAAGCGAGCAGTACTTC.

The rearrangement uses TRBV15 and TRBJ2-5; 7 positions agree with TRBD1. V lost 8 bases to trimming and J lost 8 bases; unmatched junction nucleotides: 20. Germline CDR1 and CDR2: LNHNV and YYDKDF (reference sequence). CDR3 length: 16 residues. CDR3 coding DNA: TGTGCCACCCGGCAAGGAAGTAGACAGGGTCTTAGAACCCAGTACTTC. It is translated as CATRQGSRQGLRTQYF.

The V call is TRBV9, the J call TRBJ2-3, with TRBD1 identical over 8 bases. The CDR3 has 16 amino acids. With V trimmed by 0 bases and J by 1 base, 4 bases remained unmatched. The V gene's germline CDR1 is SGDLS and CDR2 YYNGEE. The chain's CDR3 is CASSVDATGGTDTQYF. CDR3 bases: TGTGCCAGCAGCGTAGATGCGACAGGGGGCACAGATACGCAGTATTTT.

The V call is TRBV11-2, the J call TRBJ1-2; 9 bases fit TRBD1. V shed 2 bases and J 1 base; nucleotides not matched to a gene: 5. Germline V gene sequence: CDR1 SGHAT, CDR2 FQNNGV. The CDR3 is 16 residues long. The CDR3 nucleotides read TGTGCCAGCAGCTTATGGGGGACAGGGAATAACTATGGCTACACCTTC. Translated, it gives CASSLWGTGNNYGYTF. Complete variable domain (other parts from reference TRBV11-2 and TRBJ1-2): EAGVAQSPRYKIIEKRQSVAFWCNPISGHATLYWYQQILGQGPKLLIQFQNNGVVDDSQLPKDRFSAERLKGVDSTLKIQPAKLEDSAVYLCASSLWGTGNNYGYTFGSGTRLTVV.

V and J are TRBV19 and TRBJ1-6, with a tentative D call TRBD1 (5 bases). The germline gives CDR1 LNHDA, CDR2 SQIVND (reference sequence). V was pared by 10 bases and J by 9 bases, with 19 bases between. This CDR3 has 14 amino acids. The chain's CDR3 is CATESTGGSSPLHF. The CDR3 DNA sequence: TGTGCCACGGAGTCGACGGGGGGGAGTTCACCCCTCCACTTT. Combining the CDR3 with reference TRBV19 and TRBJ1-6 gives the whole variable domain DGGITQSPKYLFRKEGQNVTLSCEQNLNHDAMYWYRQDPGQGLRLIYYSQIVNDFQKGDIAEGYSVSREKKESFPLTVTSAQKNPTAFYLCATESTGGSSPLHFGNGTRLTVT.

The V gene is TRBV6-2 or TRBV6-3, the J gene TRBJ2-7, with D tentatively TRBD1 (6 bases). Per the germline V gene, CDR1 is MNHEY and CDR2 is SVGEGT. Trimming left V 5 bases short and J 2 bases short, with 10 bases between. The CDR3 contains 13 residues. CDR3 sequence reads: CASSRDTTYEQYF. In nucleotides, the CDR3 is TGTGCCAGCAGTAGGGACACAACCTACGAGCAGTACTTC.

This chain joins TRBV11-3 and TRBJ1-3, with D maybe TRBD1 (6 bases). The CDR3 spans 15 residues. CDR1 and CDR2 (germline): SGHNT, YENEEA. V lost 5 bases, J lost 4 bases, and 15 bases lay in between. The CDR3 spells CASSRSGTTGNTIYF. The CDR3, as DNA: TGTGCCAGCAGCCGATCCGGGACAACGGGAAACACCATATATTTT.

The chain combines TRBV6-2 or TRBV6-3 with TRBJ1-5, with 7 bases that match TRBD1. Unmatched junction bases numbered 11, after V lost 6 bases and J lost 6 bases. The CDR3 runs 15 residues. The germline CDR1 and CDR2 sequences are MNHEY and SVGEGT. Written as DNA, the CDR3 is TGTGCCAGCAGCGAACTCGACAGGGTTGGTCAGCCCCAGCATTTT. This codes for CASSELDRVGQPQHF.

This clone was observed once. The gene calls are TRBV11-2 and TRBJ1-2; D is ambiguous. Germline assignment: CDR1 SGHAT and CDR2 FQNNGV. Between the trimmed V and J ends, which lost 4 bases and 5 bases, there was a span of 11 bases. The CDR3 consists of 13 residues. In DNA, the CDR3 is TGTGCCAGCAGCTCCGAGCGAGGGTATGGCTACACCTTC. Its translation: CASSSERGYGYTF. The complete variable domain, with remaining parts taken from reference TRBV11-2 and TRBJ1-2, reads EAGVAQSPRYKIIEKRQSVAFWCNPISGHATLYWYQQILGQGPKLLIQFQNNGVVDDSQLPKDRFSAERLKGVDSTLKIQPAKLEDSAVYLCASSSERGYGYTFGSGTRLTVV.

Written as DNA, the CDR3 is TGTGCCAGCAGCTTCTGGCAGGACAGGGGGGATCAGCCCCAGCATTTT. This codes for CASSFWQDRGDQPQHF. The chain is built from TRBV5-8 and TRBJ1-5; 10 positions match TRBD1. Germline V lookup: CDR1 SGHTS, CDR2 YDEGEE. With V trimmed by 2 bases and J by 5 bases, 7 bases remained unmatched. CDR3 length: 16 amino acids. Filled out from reference TRBV5-8 and TRBJ1-5, the complete variable domain reads EAGVTQSPTHLIKTRGQQATLRCSPISGHTSVYWYQQALGLGLQFLLWYDEGEERNRGNFPPRFSGRQFPNYSSELNVNALELEDSALYLCASSFWQDRGDQPQHFGDGTRLSIL.

The chain couples TRBV4-3 to TRBJ1-5; D is perhaps TRBD1 (5 bases). Trimming cost V 0 bases and J 6 bases, with 12 bases left between them. Germline CDR1 and CDR2: LGHNA and YSLEER. The CDR3 contains 15 residues. CDR3 sequence reads: CASSQDLQGAQPQHF. CDR3 nucleotide sequence: TGCGCCAGCAGCCAAGATCTCCAGGGTGCTCAGCCCCAGCATTTT.

DNA of the CDR3: TGTGCCAGCAGTTTGGGCACAGAATACGAGCAGTACTTC. It is translated as CASSLGTEYEQYF. V and J are TRBV12-3 or TRBV12-4 and TRBJ2-7; D remains unclear. This CDR3 is built from 13 residues. V lost 3 bases, J lost 4 bases, and 10 bases lay in between.

This chain uses TRBV19 with TRBJ1-2; perhaps TRBD1 as D (5 bases). The V and J ends lost 3 bases and 8 bases respectively, with 22 bases between them. The CDR3 is 16 residues long. Germline lookup yields CDR1 LNHDA and CDR2 SQIVND (reference sequence). The CDR3 coding sequence is TGTGCCAGTAGTATGAGCCGGGACCGTTCTCTAGGAGGCTACACCTTC. Its protein is CASSMSRDRSLGGYTF.

The chain employs TRBV28 and TRBJ1-1; 8 bases are a match to TRBD1. The CDR3 runs 12 residues. V lost 6 bases to trimming and J lost 8 bases; unmatched junction nucleotides: 5. Germline loops: CDR1 MDHEN, CDR2 SYDVKM. CDR3: CASRLRDREAFF. The CDR3 DNA sequence: TGTGCCAGCAGGCTCCGGGACAGGGAAGCTTTCTTT.

A single count supports this clone. This chain links TRBV7-9 with TRBJ2-1; D possibly corresponds to TRBD2 (5 bases). The CDR3 covers 15 residues. Germline CDR1 is SEHNR and CDR2 is FQNEAQ (reference sequence). Trimming shortened V by 3 bases and J by 2 bases, and 11 bases separated the two germline ends. The CDR3 sequence is CASSLMSGAYNEQFF. CDR3 nucleotide sequence: TGTGCCAGCAGCTTGATGAGCGGAGCCTACAATGAGCAGTTCTTC.

The V and J genes are TRBV7-2 and TRBJ2-5; D not resolved. Trimming left V 5 bases short and J 2 bases short, with 6 bases between. The CDR3 consists of 12 residues. Germline V gene data show CDR1 as SGHTA and CDR2 as FQGNSA. The CDR3 loop reads CASSNRQETQYF. CDR3 DNA sequence: TGTGCCAGCAGCAACAGACAAGAGACCCAGTACTTC. The full variable domain, rest sourced from reference TRBV7-2 and TRBJ2-5, is GAGVSQSPSNKVTEKGKDVELRCDPISGHTALYWYRQSLGQGLEFLIYFQGNSAPDKSGLPSDRFSAERTGGSVSTLTIQRTQQEDSAVYLCASSNRQETQYFGPGTRLLVL.

V is TRBV28 and J is TRBJ1-5; D is undetermined. Germline assignment: CDR1 MDHEN and CDR2 SYDVKM. The CDR3 runs to 16 residues. The ends were cut back, 7 bases at V and 2 bases at J, with 18 bases in the middle. The CDR3 is CASKSFLGEGNQPQHF. For the CDR3, the DNA is TGTGCCAGCAAGTCCTTTCTCGGGGAGGGCAATCAGCCCCAGCATTTT.

The chain employs TRBV13 and TRBJ2-1; 7 bases line up with TRBD1. Germline assignment: CDR1 PRHDT and CDR2 FYEKMQ (reference sequence). The CDR3 covers 19 residues. The J segment lost 0 bases and the V segment lost 2 bases, leaving 13 bases of the junction unmatched. Here the CDR3 reads CASSLSQGVILSSYNEQFF. CDR3 in DNA: TGTGCCAGCAGCTTAAGTCAGGGGGTTATTCTGAGCTCCTACAATGAGCAGTTCTTC.

The chain recombines TRBV7-9 with TRBJ2-2; 7 bases map to TRBD1. Germline trimming cut 7 bases from V and 2 bases from J; bases unmatched to any gene: 7. Germline CDR1 and CDR2: SEHNR and FQNEAQ (reference sequence). CDR3 size: 15 residues. Here the CDR3 DNA reads TGTGCCAGCAACCCGACAGGGAGAAACACCGGGGAGCTGTTTTTT. Amino acids: CASNPTGRNTGELFF.

This clone was counted once. This rearrangement joins TRBV7-9 to TRBJ2-7; D call uncertain. Trimming took 2 bases from V and 6 from J, leaving 14 bases between them. The germline CDR1 and CDR2 sequences are SEHNR and FQNEAQ (reference sequence). This CDR3 contains 14 residues. The CDR3 nucleotides are TGTGCCAGCAGCTTATCACAGTATCTGGGCGAGCAGTACTTC. Translation gives CASSLSQYLGEQYF.

This clone was seen a few times. The V call is TRBV7-2, the J call TRBJ2-2; a possible D gene is TRBD2 (5 bases). V shed 2 bases and J shed 0 bases, with 10 bases lying between them. Germline CDR1 and CDR2: SGHTA and FQGNSA. This CDR3 has 16 amino acids. CDR3 coding DNA: TGTGCCAGCAGCTTATGGGGAGACTCGAACACCGGGGAGCTGTTTTTT. This encodes CASSLWGDSNTGELFF.